Sequencing of this T cell receptor (beta chain) was carried out in a study of a mutant IDH1 vaccine in newly diagnosed glioma. TCRdb's copy holds only in-frame clones and misses some; the assay was immunoSEQ multiplex PCR. The data contain approximately 32,000 clones, roughly 90% of them singletons. The CDR3 covers 16 residues. Per germline, CDR1 SGHTA and CDR2 FQGNSA. Trimming at V came to 6 bases and at J to 1 base, leaving 7 bases not matched to a gene. Time point: week 47, end of study. Vaccination comprised doses that each held 300 ug of mutant IDH1 20-mer peptide, plus topical imiquimod. A word on this clone: The antigen is unknown.

The sample here was PBMCs, taken from a glioma patient whose treatment included an IDH1 peptide vaccine. The chain has TRBV7-2 and TRBJ2-2; 8 bases match TRBD1. The clonotype comes from a man aged 40-50 years with glioma. This chain's CDR3 is CASRSGDRGNTGELFF. The CDR3 DNA reads TGTGCCAGCAGGTCCGGAGACAGGGGGAACACCGGGGAGCTGTTTTTT.